A single sample is the source of the 24 T cell receptor beta chains below, sequenced in a study of T cell changes during pregnancy in multiple sclerosis. The repertoire was sequenced with immunoSEQ multiplex PCR; TCRdb's copy has only in-frame clones and lacks some. The sample holds 35,000 to 45,000 clones, about 90% seen once. The source was peripheral blood, collected in the second trimester of pregnancy. Receptors originate from a female donor in good health, enrolled as a control in a pregnancy study.

The rearrangement uses TRBV2 and TRBJ2-7; TRBD2 matches at 9 bases. Per germline, CDR1 SNHLY and CDR2 FYNNEI. CDR3 length: 14 amino acids. Trimming at V came to 5 bases and at J to 3 bases, leaving 5 bases not matched to a gene. In DNA, the CDR3 is TGTGCCAGCAGTTTTTCGACTAGCGGCTACGAGCAGTACTTC. This codes for CASSFSTSGYEQYF. Full variable domain (outside the CDR3, taken from reference TRBV2 and TRBJ2-7): EPEVTQTPSHQVTQMGQEVILRCVPISNHLYFYWYRQILGQKVEFLVSFYNNEISEKSEIFDDQFSVERPDGSNFTLKIRSTKLEDSAMYFCASSFSTSGYEQYFGPGTRLTVT.

The genes are TRBV5-4 and TRBJ2-7; 7 positions agree with TRBD2. Germline V CDR1 and CDR2: SGHNT, YYREEE (reference sequence). This CDR3 has 14 amino acids. V was clipped by 0 bases and J by 5 bases; unmatched bases: 5. The CDR3 sequence: CASSLGGSLHEQYF. The DNA of the CDR3 is TGTGCCAGCAGCTTGGGCGGGAGCCTACACGAGCAGTACTTC.

The chain recombines TRBV7-9 with TRBJ1-1; TRBD1 might be the D (6 bases). Trimming left V 6 bases short and J 8 bases short, with 7 bases between. This CDR3 spans 10 amino acids. Per the germline V gene, CDR1 is SEHNR and CDR2 is FQNEAQ (reference sequence). CDR3 sequence: CASRGTEAFF. The CDR3 coding sequence is TGTGCCAGCAGAGGGACAGAAGCTTTCTTT.

V gene TRBV5-8 combines with J gene TRBJ1-4, with D possibly TRBD1 on 5 matching bases. The V gene's germline CDR1 is SGHTS and CDR2 YDEGEE. V was cut by 4 bases and J by 3 bases, with 13 bases left in between. This CDR3 is 15 amino acids long. Here the CDR3 reads CASSLGKGSNEKLFF. The CDR3 bases are TGTGCCAGCAGCCTGGGCAAGGGGTCTAATGAAAAACTGTTTTTT.

The CDR3: CASSPQGPSFNYGYTF. The CDR3, as DNA: TGTGCCAGCAGCCCACAGGGACCCTCTTTCAACTATGGCTACACCTTC. The V call is TRBV7-2, the J call TRBJ1-2, with TRBD1 as a possible D gene (6 bases). V was clipped by 5 bases and J by 2 bases, with 18 bases between them. The germline gives CDR1 SGHTA, CDR2 FQGNSA. The CDR3 sequence is 16 residues long.

The rearrangement uses TRBV13 and TRBJ1-2, with a weak D call TRBD1 (6 bases). V lost 1 base to trimming and J lost 2 bases, with 8 bases between them. CDR3 length: 14 residues. Germline V gene sequence: CDR1 PRHDT, CDR2 FYEKMQ (reference sequence). CDR3: CASSLEGDNYGYTF. CDR3 DNA: TGTGCCAGCAGCTTAGAGGGGGACAACTATGGCTACACCTTC.

This clone has a single count. The chain is built from TRBV12-5 and TRBJ2-3; 7 bases align to TRBD1. With V trimmed by 0 bases and J by 2 bases, 2 bases remained unmatched. The CDR3 length is 15 residues. Germline V gene data show CDR1 as LGHNT and CDR2 as FRNRAP. CDR3 protein: CASGLVQGNTDTQYF. In nucleotides, the CDR3 is TGTGCTAGTGGTTTGGTACAGGGGAACACAGATACGCAGTATTTT.

This sequence joins TRBV5-4 and TRBJ2-1, with 7 bases lining up with TRBD2. CDR3 size: 16 residues. Per the germline V gene, CDR1 is SGHNT and CDR2 is YYREEE (reference sequence). With V trimmed by 0 bases and J by 2 bases, 5 bases remained unmatched. CDR3 bases: TGTGCCAGCAGCTTGGAGTCGGGAGGCACCTACAATGAGCAGTTCTTC. This sequence encodes CASSLESGGTYNEQFF.

The V gene is TRBV18, the J gene TRBJ1-4; 11 bases map to TRBD1. Germline values: CDR1 KGHSH, CDR2 LQKENI. V lost 3 bases and J lost 7; bases outside the gene matches: 7. The CDR3 contains 16 residues. Here the CDR3 reads CASSPRTGGEGEKLFF. CDR3 sequence (DNA): TGTGCCAGCTCACCGAGGACAGGGGGCGAGGGTGAAAAACTGTTTTTT.

A single count supports this clone. The gene calls are TRBV5-1 and TRBJ2-1; a possible D gene is TRBD1 (7 bases). The germline V and J ends were trimmed by 2 bases and 10 bases, with 10 bases remaining between them. Germline lookup yields CDR1 SGHRS and CDR2 YFSETQ. The CDR3 runs to 12 residues. CDR3 sequence (DNA): TGCGCCAGCAGCTTAGCAGGGGGGGAGCAGTTCTTC. It codes for CASSLAGGEQFF.

This rearrangement joins TRBV7-2 to TRBJ1-2; D possibly corresponds to TRBD1 (5 bases). Germline V gene sequence: CDR1 SGHTA, CDR2 FQGNSA. V lost 5 bases, J lost 2 bases, and 15 bases lay in between. The CDR3 is 15 amino acids. CDR3 sequence: CASSVFQGSNYGYTF. The CDR3, as DNA: TGTGCCAGCAGCGTTTTCCAGGGTTCCAACTATGGCTACACCTTC.

The V gene is TRBV29-1, the J gene TRBJ2-1; TRBD2 aligns across 10 bases. Germline lookup yields CDR1 SQVTM and CDR2 ANQGSEA. This CDR3 contains 14 residues. J gave up 6 bases and V 7 bases, and 9 bases lay outside the gene matches. CDR3 region: CSANQRGGLNEQFF. The CDR3 DNA sequence: TGCAGCGCCAACCAGCGGGGGGGCCTCAATGAGCAGTTCTTC.

This chain links TRBV6-1 with TRBJ2-7; D perhaps matches TRBD2 (5 bases). The CDR3 loop spans 11 amino acids. V was trimmed by 6 bases and J by 4 bases, leaving 7 bases between them. Germline loops: CDR1 MNHNS, CDR2 SASEGT. The CDR3 DNA sequence: TGTGCCAGCAGCGAGGGTTACGAGCAGTACTTC. It codes for CASSEGYEQYF.

The chain carries TRBV12-5 and TRBJ2-1; 9 nucleotides align to TRBD1. V gave up 2 bases and J gave up 7 bases; unmatched junction bases: 6. The CDR3 extends over 15 amino acids. Germline CDR1 LGHNT, CDR2 FRNRAP. This chain's CDR3 is CASGLSQGAGNEQFF. In nucleotides, the CDR3 is TGTGCTAGTGGTTTGTCACAGGGGGCAGGGAATGAGCAGTTCTTC.

In DNA, the CDR3 is TGTGCCAGCAGTTTGACGGGAGGGCCGGAGGAGCAGTTCTTC. Protein sequence: CASSLTGGPEEQFF. The chain combines TRBV28 with TRBJ2-1; 8 positions match TRBD2. The CDR3 is 14 amino acids. Germline CDR1 MDHEN, CDR2 SYDVKM. The junction had 8 bases not matched to a gene; V was cut back by 3 bases and J by 10 bases.

Only a few counts were recorded for this clone. The rearrangement joins TRBV29-1 to TRBJ2-2, with 12 bases lining up with TRBD1. The CDR3 contains 16 residues. Losses at the gene ends were 6 bases for V and 3 bases for J; bases not matched to a gene: 8. Germline-derived CDR1 and CDR2 are SQVTM and ANQGSEA. For the CDR3, the DNA is TGCAGCGTCGCGGGACAGGGGGCGGTGGACACCGGGGAGCTGTTTTTT. This translates into CSVAGQGAVDTGELFF.

The J gene is TRBJ1-2, the V gene TRBV5-6; possibly TRBD1 for D (6 bases). V lost 0 bases and J lost 0, with 18 bases in between. CDR1 and CDR2 from the germline V gene are SGHDT and YYEEEE. The CDR3 loop spans 18 amino acids. The CDR3 here is CASSLGRGASPTNYGYTF. The CDR3 DNA is TGTGCCAGCAGCTTGGGTCGGGGGGCCTCACCAACTAACTATGGCTACACCTTC.

The V gene is TRBV5-1, the J gene TRBJ1-2, with D possibly TRBD1 on 6 matching bases. The CDR3 runs 15 residues. Germline V gene lookup returns CDR1 SGHRS and CDR2 YFSETQ. Trimming took 3 bases from V and 4 from J, leaving 16 bases between them. CDR3 coding DNA: TGCGCCAGCAGCTCGGGGGGCCAGGGCGCCTATGGCTACACCTTC. As protein: CASSSGGQGAYGYTF. The complete variable domain, with remaining parts taken from reference TRBV5-1 and TRBJ1-2, reads KAGVTQTPRYLIKTRGQQVTLSCSPISGHRSVSWYQQTPGQGLQFLFEYFSETQRNKGNFPGRFSGRQFSNSRSEMNVSTLELGDSALYLCASSSGGQGAYGYTFGSGTRLTVV.

The chain couples TRBV27 to TRBJ2-3, with 8 bases fitting TRBD2. Germline V gene lookup returns CDR1 MNHEY and CDR2 SMNVEV (reference sequence). There are 15 residues in the CDR3. Trimming at V came to 2 bases and at J to 6 bases, leaving 7 bases not matched to a gene. Here the CDR3 reads CASSLAGGSLDTQYF. The CDR3 nucleotides read TGTGCCAGCAGTTTAGCGGGGGGCAGTCTGGATACGCAGTATTTT.

A few counts support this clone. The chain combines TRBV2 with TRBJ2-3; TRBD2 agrees at 11 bases. V lost 6 bases to trimming and J lost 3 bases; unmatched junction nucleotides: 5. CDR3 length equals 15 residues. Germline CDR1 reads SNHLY; CDR2 reads FYNNEI. The CDR3 nucleotides are TGTGCCAGCAGACTAGCGGGAGTCGGAACAGATACGCAGTATTTT. It yields the protein CASRLAGVGTDTQYF.

This clone was seen only once. Here the CDR3 DNA reads TGTGCCAGCAGTTACGGGACTAGCGGGAGTCGTGGTGAGCAGTTCTTC. It specifies CASSYGTSGSRGEQFF. The chain carries TRBV6-5 and TRBJ2-1; TRBD2 agrees at 14 bases. The CDR3 spans 16 residues. Germline lookup yields CDR1 MNHEY and CDR2 SVGAGI. V lost 2 bases and J lost 9; bases outside the gene matches: 6.

The chain employs TRBV19 and TRBJ1-4, with 9 bases aligning to TRBD1. CDR3 length: 15 residues. V lost 4 bases to trimming and J lost 9 bases; unmatched junction nucleotides: 9. Germline V gene lookup returns CDR1 LNHDA and CDR2 SQIVND (reference sequence). CDR3 in amino acids: CASSRSPGQGKKLFF. DNA for the CDR3: TGTGCCAGTAGTAGATCTCCGGGACAGGGCAAAAAACTGTTTTTT.

This chain links TRBV5-1 with TRBJ2-2, with 7 bases identical to TRBD2. The CDR3 runs to 18 residues. Germline CDR1 is SGHRS and CDR2 is YFSETQ. The V and J ends lost 2 bases and 7 bases, in that order; junction bases with no gene match: 17. As DNA, the CDR3 is TGCGCCAGCAGCTTATGGAATAGCGGGTCGCTTCGAGGCGGGGAGCTGTTTTTT. Protein: CASSLWNSGSLRGGELFF.

This chain uses TRBV19 with TRBJ1-5; D might be TRBD1 (5 bases). Per the germline V gene, CDR1 is LNHDA and CDR2 is SQIVND (reference sequence). Trimming shortened V by 7 bases and J by 4 bases, and 14 bases separated the two germline ends. The CDR3 extends over 14 amino acids. The CDR3 sequence: CASNRIGGNQPQHF. Here the CDR3 DNA reads TGTGCCAGTAACCGTATTGGGGGGAATCAGCCCCAGCATTTT.